This T cell receptor beta chain was recorded in a study of T cells in Graves' hyperthyroidism and ophthalmopathy. Notes on the study in general: Ophthalmopathy was told apart from stable hyperthyroidism by a 13 V-J model. The model identified upcoming ophthalmopathy a median approximately 6.4 months ahead of onset. Most expanded thyroid clonotypes above 0.001 recurred in blood.

The CDR3 extends over 15 amino acids. Germline CDR1 SGHAT, CDR2 FQNNGV. Trimming removed 5 bases from V and 1 base from J, with 12 bases in between. Out of less than 12 ml of fresh peripheral blood came the PBMCs. Amplified TCR beta CDR3 regions derived from RNA transcripts. Using the HTBI primer set, a first-round RT-PCR was run on the TCR CDR3. One entry per CDR3 protein results from TCRdb running MiXCR on the multiplex PCR reads. Among under 250,000 distinct CDR3 sequences listed, 24% were seen once. For this clonotype: Antigen specificity is unknown.

The clonotype comes from a woman aged 40 to 50 with Graves' ophthalmopathy. The specimen was blood. This rearrangement joins TRBV11-2 to TRBJ2-4; D remains ambiguous. Here the CDR3 DNA reads TGTGCCAGCAGCCCTTGGCTGCCTGCCAAAAACATTCAGTACTTC. Protein product: CASSPWLPAKNIQYF.